This T cell receptor (beta chain) was identified during a study of memory CD4+ T cells and cytomegalovirus serostatus. About the study: Donors were healthy Belgian adults, several CMV seropositive and some 24 seronegative. Study-wide points: About 40% of the roughly 160 known CMV-associated TCRbeta sequences appeared in CD4+ memory.

The CDR3 has 16 residues. V dropped 5 bases and J dropped 0 bases, with 16 bases sitting between them. The germline V gene has CDR1 SGHAT and CDR2 FQDESV (reference sequence). Produced via immunoSEQ multiplex PCR; TCRdb's table is partial and in-frame only. The data contain around 45,000 clones, around 77% of them singletons. This clone was detected a few times. Antigen specificity is unknown. The sort gate was single viable CD3+CD4+CD8-CD45RO+ cells for memory CD4+ T cells. After thawing, CD4+ T cells were positively selected. Sample: memory CD4+ T cells from blood. The rearrangement uses TRBV11-1 and TRBJ1-1; D uncertain. The receptor was derived from an adult in good health and CMV-seronegative. This chain's CDR3 is CASSPGLWHMNTEAFF. For the CDR3, the DNA is TGTGCCAGCAGCCCTGGATTGTGGCACATGAACACTGAAGCTTTCTTT.